This is a list of T cell receptor beta chains from one sample in a study of technical replicates of blood from four donors. The assay was immunoSEQ multiplex PCR, and TCRdb's table has in-frame clones only and misses some. There are some 87,000 clones in the sample; around 90% occur only once, and around 0.37% lies in the top ten. Sample: T cells isolated from PBMCs. The receptors shown here come from a human donor in good health. Each CDR3 is given with its conserved first and last residue. Fields, in order: clone size, D gene, J gene, V gene, CDR3 protein, CDR3 DNA. A D gene is named only where the DNA matches it firmly. A clone size is listed for some rows: how often the clone was seen (once, few, many), or a class if it is expanded.

>.|.|TRBJ2-7|TRBV5-1
CASSLGNPGTYEQYF
TGCGCCAGCAGCTTGGGCAATCCGGGGACATACGAGCAGTACTTC
>.|TRBD2|TRBJ2-7|TRBV2
CASSASGGYEQYF
TGTGCCAGCAGTGCTAGCGGGGGGTACGAGCAGTACTTC
>once|TRBD1|TRBJ2-3|TRBV5-6
CASSLGAGQADTQYF
TGTGCCAGCAGCTTGGGGGCGGGACAGGCAGATACGCAGTATTTT
>.|TRBD2|TRBJ2-1|TRBV7-6
CASSPYGLAGGGLYNEQFF
TGTGCCAGCAGCCCCTATGGACTAGCGGGAGGTGGGTTGTACAATGAGCAGTTCTTC
>.|.|TRBJ1-1|TRBV4-1
CASSQDGSSMNTEAFF
TGCGCCAGCAGCCAAGATGGCAGTTCCATGAACACTGAAGCTTTCTTT
>.|.|TRBJ2-1|TRBV5-1
CASSLGLNNEQFF
TGCGCCAGCAGCTTGGGGCTCAACAATGAGCAGTTCTTC
>.|.|TRBJ2-1|TRBV10-3
CAIKETGTYNEQFF
TGTGCCATCAAAGAGACGGGGACCTACAATGAGCAGTTCTTC
>.|TRBD1|TRBJ1-2|TRBV27
CASSLGTGANYGYTF
TGTGCCAGCAGTTTAGGGACAGGGGCAAACTATGGCTACACCTTC
>.|.|TRBJ2-7|TRBV30
CALGGRGPYEQYF
TGTGCCTTAGGCGGACGAGGGCCCTACGAGCAGTACTTC
>.|TRBD1|TRBJ2-2|TRBV19
CASRKTGQNTGELFF
TGTGCCAGTAGGAAGACAGGGCAGAACACCGGGGAGCTGTTTTTT
>once|.|TRBJ2-1|TRBV19
CASSQGNEQFF
TGTGCCAGTTCTCAGGGGAATGAGCAGTTCTTC
>few|TRBD1|TRBJ2-5|TRBV6-5
CASSSQATGGETQYF
TGTGCCAGCAGTTCCCAAGCAACAGGGGGGGAGACCCAGTACTTC
>.|.|TRBJ2-7|TRBV11-2
CASSWQVGVRYEQYF
TGTGCCAGCAGCTGGCAGGTAGGGGTTAGGTACGAGCAGTACTTC
>.|.|TRBJ2-5|TRBV5-1
CASRNNHQTQYF
TGCGCCAGCAGAAACAATCACCAGACCCAGTACTTC
>.|TRBD2|TRBJ2-3|TRBV5-1
CASSFSGSWTDTQYF
TGCGCCAGCAGCTTTAGCGGGAGTTGGACAGATACGCAGTATTTT
>.|.|TRBJ1-1|TRBV10-1
CASSESGRDTEAFF
TGCGCCAGCAGTGAGTCCGGCAGGGACACTGAAGCTTTCTTT
>.|TRBD1|TRBJ1-3|TRBV30
CAWSVRVAGGSGNTIYF
TGTGCCTGGAGTGTACGGGTGGCAGGGGGCTCTGGAAACACCATATATTTT
>.|TRBD2|TRBJ2-3|TRBV2
CASSEVWREKGNTQYF
TGTGCCAGCAGTGAAGTGTGGCGGGAGAAGGGAAATACGCAGTATTTT
>.|.|TRBJ2-2|TRBV4-3
CASQPGAGTGELFF
TGCGCCAGCCAACCCGGGGCGGGGACCGGGGAGCTGTTTTTT
>.|.|TRBJ1-5|TRBV28
CASSIQVSNQPQHF
TGTGCCAGCAGTATACAGGTTAGCAATCAGCCCCAGCATTTT
>.|.|TRBJ2-5|TRBV5-1
CASSLWTELETQYF
TGCGCCAGCAGCTTATGGACAGAACTGGAGACCCAGTACTTC
>.|.|TRBJ2-2|TRBV21-1
CASSKDGGLGTGELFF
TGTGCCAGCAGCAAGGACGGGGGGCTAGGGACCGGGGAGCTGTTTTTT
>once|TRBD1|TRBJ2-2|TRBV4-2
CASSQHRTGPTGELFF
TGTGCCAGCAGCCAACATAGGACAGGGCCCACCGGGGAGCTGTTTTTT
>.|.|TRBJ2-7|TRBV10-3
CAIGGGQTFSYEQYF
TGTGCCATCGGTGGGGGGCAGACCTTCTCCTACGAGCAGTACTTC
>.|TRBD2|TRBJ2-7|TRBV19
CASSIHTSGIYEQYF
TGTGCCAGTAGTATTCACACTAGCGGAATCTACGAGCAGTACTTC
>.|TRBD2|TRBJ2-1|TRBV7-3
CASSIMGLAGGRHNEQFF
TGTGCCAGCAGCATCATGGGACTAGCGGGAGGTCGCCACAATGAGCAGTTCTTC
>.|.|TRBJ1-2|TRBV5-6
CASSNGQNFYGYTF
TGTGCCAGCAGTAATGGACAGAATTTTTATGGCTACACCTTC
>.|.|TRBJ1-1|TRBV2
CATFGDMITEAFF
TGTGCCACCTTCGGGGACATGATCACTGAAGCTTTCTTT
>.|TRBD1|TRBJ1-5|TRBV28
CASSLDREENQPQHF
TGTGCCAGCAGTCTGGACAGGGAGGAGAATCAGCCCCAGCATTTT
>.|.|TRBJ1-2|TRBV28
CASRSQFNGYTF
TGTGCCAGCAGAAGTCAGTTCAATGGCTACACCTTC
>.|.|TRBJ1-1|TRBV11-2
CASSSASTGNTEAFF
TGTGCCAGCAGCTCCGCCTCCACAGGGAACACTGAAGCTTTCTTT
>.|TRBD1|TRBJ1-5|TRBV15
CATSRVRGHQPQHF
TGTGCCACCAGCAGGGTAAGGGGGCATCAGCCCCAGCATTTT
>.|.|TRBJ2-5|TRBV4-3
CASSQAFSGIAQETQYF
TGCGCCAGCAGCCAAGCGTTTTCGGGAATCGCACAAGAGACCCAGTACTTC
>.|.|TRBJ2-3|TRBV10-1
CASSHSGYTDTQYF
TGCGCCAGCAGTCACAGCGGCTACACAGATACGCAGTATTTT
>.|.|TRBJ1-5|TRBV30
CAWREWNTGDQPQHF
TGTGCCTGGAGGGAATGGAATACAGGAGATCAGCCCCAGCATTTT
>few|TRBD1|TRBJ1-5|TRBV27
CASKGGRQPQHF
TGTGCCAGCAAAGGGGGCCGGCAGCCCCAGCATTTT
>.|.|TRBJ2-3|TRBV27
CASSLSARDPTDTQYF
TGTGCCAGCAGTTTATCGGCACGGGATCCCACAGATACGCAGTATTTT
>few|.|TRBJ2-1|TRBV5-1
CASNLLDNEQFF
TGCGCCAGCAATTTACTTGACAATGAGCAGTTCTTC
>.|.|TRBJ2-5|TRBV7-9
CASSLLDPWGAQYF
TGTGCCAGCAGCTTATTAGACCCTTGGGGGGCCCAGTACTTC
>.|.|TRBJ2-5|TRBV23-1
CASTHVSGLGRETQYF
TGCGCCAGCACCCATGTTAGCGGTCTCGGTAGGGAGACCCAGTACTTC
>.|.|TRBJ1-2|TRBV7-9
CASSFGGNGYTF
TGTGCCAGCAGCTTTGGAGGGAATGGCTACACCTTC
>.|TRBD1|TRBJ2-5|TRBV11-3
CASSYRGQGLETQYF
TGTGCCAGCAGCTACCGGGGACAGGGGCTAGAGACCCAGTACTTC
>once|TRBD2|TRBJ2-1|TRBV5-6
CASSLPSGYNNEQFF
TGTGCCAGCAGCTTGCCTAGCGGATATAACAATGAGCAGTTCTTC
>once|TRBD2|TRBJ2-1|TRBV6-4
CASSILAASSYNEQFF
TGTGCCAGCAGCATTCTAGCGGCAAGCTCCTACAATGAGCAGTTCTTC
>.|.|TRBJ2-5|TRBV20-1
CSANLETQYF
TGCAGTGCTAATCTGGAGACCCAGTACTTC
>.|TRBD1|TRBJ1-5|TRBV9
CASSVGGTGVQPQHF
TGTGCCAGCAGCGTAGGAGGGACAGGGGTTCAGCCCCAGCATTTT
>.|.|TRBJ1-1|TRBV7-8
CASSLATSLHEAFF
TGTGCCAGCAGCTTAGCGACAAGTCTCCATGAAGCTTTCTTT
>.|.|TRBJ1-1|TRBV9
CASSVSGNTEAFF
TGTGCCAGCAGCGTTTCCGGTAACACTGAAGCTTTCTTT
>.|TRBD2|TRBJ2-3|TRBV2
CASIFSGRGPDTQYF
TGTGCCAGCATCTTTAGCGGGAGGGGCCCAGATACGCAGTATTTT
>once|TRBD1|TRBJ1-1|TRBV9
CASSGTGDTEAFF
TGTGCCAGCAGCGGAACAGGGGACACTGAAGCTTTCTTT
>.|TRBD1|TRBJ1-1|TRBV6-1
CASTLGRTGNTEAFF
TGTGCCAGCACCCTAGGGAGGACAGGGAACACTGAAGCTTTCTTT
>.|.|TRBJ1-1|TRBV21-1
CASSNQQGPRNTEAFF
TGTGCCAGCAGCAACCAACAGGGGCCAAGGAACACTGAAGCTTTCTTT
>.|TRBD2|TRBJ2-7|TRBV13
CASSPPLPSGSYEQYF
TGTGCCAGCAGCCCTCCCCTCCCTAGCGGGAGTTACGAGCAGTACTTC
>.|.|TRBJ2-7|TRBV5-1
CASSLVSGTGFAPTYEQYF
TGCGCCAGCAGCTTGGTGTCGGGAACCGGGTTTGCGCCCACCTACGAGCAGTACTTC
>.|TRBD1|TRBJ1-4|TRBV23-1
CASSQSRQGDEKLFF
TGCGCCAGCAGTCAATCGCGGCAGGGGGATGAAAAACTGTTTTTT
>.|.|TRBJ2-1|TRBV19
CASSIESSYNEQFF
TGTGCCAGTAGTATTGAGAGCTCCTACAATGAGCAGTTCTTC
>.|.|TRBJ2-7|TRBV20-1
CSALSAYEQYF
TGCAGTGCCCTTAGTGCCTACGAGCAGTACTTC
>.|.|TRBJ2-2|TRBV7-2
CASSLVVHHTGELFF
TGTGCCAGCAGCTTAGTTGTACACCACACCGGGGAGCTGTTTTTT
>few|TRBD2|TRBJ2-3|TRBV9
CASSVVAGDITDTQYF
TGTGCCAGCAGCGTAGTAGCGGGAGATATCACAGATACGCAGTATTTT